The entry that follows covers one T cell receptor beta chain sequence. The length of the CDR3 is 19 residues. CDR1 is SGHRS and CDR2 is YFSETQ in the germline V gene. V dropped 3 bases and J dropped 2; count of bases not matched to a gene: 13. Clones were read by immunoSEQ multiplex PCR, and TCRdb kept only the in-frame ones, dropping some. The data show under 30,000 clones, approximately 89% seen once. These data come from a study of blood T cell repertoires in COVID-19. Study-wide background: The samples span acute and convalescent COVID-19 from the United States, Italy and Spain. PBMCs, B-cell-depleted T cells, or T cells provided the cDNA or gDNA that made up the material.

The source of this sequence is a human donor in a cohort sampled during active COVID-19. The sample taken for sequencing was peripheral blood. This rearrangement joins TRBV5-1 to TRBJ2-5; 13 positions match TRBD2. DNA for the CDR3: TGCGCCAGCAGCTCCCACCGCCCGACTAGCGGGGGGCCTCAAGAGACCCAGTACTTC. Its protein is CASSSHRPTSGGPQETQYF.